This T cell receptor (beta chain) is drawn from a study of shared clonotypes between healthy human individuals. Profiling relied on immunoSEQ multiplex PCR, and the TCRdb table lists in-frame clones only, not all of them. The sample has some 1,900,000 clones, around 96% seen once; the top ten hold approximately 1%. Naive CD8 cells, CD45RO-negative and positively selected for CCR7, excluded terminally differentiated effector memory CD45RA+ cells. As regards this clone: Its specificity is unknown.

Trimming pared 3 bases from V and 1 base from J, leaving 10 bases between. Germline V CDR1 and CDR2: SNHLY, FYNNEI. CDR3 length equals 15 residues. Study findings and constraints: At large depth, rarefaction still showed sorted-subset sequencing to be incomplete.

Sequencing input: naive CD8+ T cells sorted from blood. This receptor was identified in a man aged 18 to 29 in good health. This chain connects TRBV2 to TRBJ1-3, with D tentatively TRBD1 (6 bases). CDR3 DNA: TGTGCCAGCAGTGAGGTCAGGGGATCTGGAAACACCATATATTTT. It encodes CASSEVRGSGNTIYF.